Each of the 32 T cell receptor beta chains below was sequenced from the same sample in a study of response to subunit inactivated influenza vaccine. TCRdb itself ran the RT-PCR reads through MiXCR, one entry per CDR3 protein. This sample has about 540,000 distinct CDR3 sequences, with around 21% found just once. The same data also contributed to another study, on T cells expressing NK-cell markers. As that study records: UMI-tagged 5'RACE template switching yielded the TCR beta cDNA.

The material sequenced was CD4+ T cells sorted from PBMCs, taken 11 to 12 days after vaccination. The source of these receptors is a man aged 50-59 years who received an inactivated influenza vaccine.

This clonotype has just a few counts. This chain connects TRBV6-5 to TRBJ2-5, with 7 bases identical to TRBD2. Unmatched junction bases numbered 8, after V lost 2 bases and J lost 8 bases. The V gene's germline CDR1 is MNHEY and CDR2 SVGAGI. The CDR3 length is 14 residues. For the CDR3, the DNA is TGTGCCAGCAGTTACCAACTGGGGGGGATCACCCAGTACTTC. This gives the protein CASSYQLGGITQYF.

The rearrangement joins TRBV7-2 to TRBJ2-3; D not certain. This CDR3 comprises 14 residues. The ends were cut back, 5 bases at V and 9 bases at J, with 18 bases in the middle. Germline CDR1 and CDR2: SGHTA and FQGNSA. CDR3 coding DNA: TGTGCCAGCAGCCGCCTTTTAGTTGGTACGACGCAGTATTTT. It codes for CASSRLLVGTTQYF.

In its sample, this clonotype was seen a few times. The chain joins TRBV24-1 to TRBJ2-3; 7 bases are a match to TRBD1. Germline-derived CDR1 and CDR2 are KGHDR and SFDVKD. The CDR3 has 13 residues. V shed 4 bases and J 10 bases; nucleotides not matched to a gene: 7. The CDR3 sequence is CATSDTTGPAQYF. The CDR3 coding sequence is TGTGCCACCAGTGACACGACAGGGCCCGCGCAGTATTTT.

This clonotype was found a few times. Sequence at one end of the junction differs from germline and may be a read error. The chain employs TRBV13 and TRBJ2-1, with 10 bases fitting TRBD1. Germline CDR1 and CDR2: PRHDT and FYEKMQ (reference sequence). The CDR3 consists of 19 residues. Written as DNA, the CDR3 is TGTGCCACCAGCAGACCCTTCCGGGACAGGGGAGCCACCTACAATGAGCAGTTCTTC. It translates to CATSRPFRDRGATYNEQFF.

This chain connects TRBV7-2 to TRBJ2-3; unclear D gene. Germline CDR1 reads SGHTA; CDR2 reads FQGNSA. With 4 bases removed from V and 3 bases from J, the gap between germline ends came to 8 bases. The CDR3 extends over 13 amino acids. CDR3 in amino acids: CASSSHATDTQYF. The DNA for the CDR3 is TGTGCCAGCAGCTCCCATGCTACAGATACGCAGTATTTT.

In nucleotides, the CDR3 is TGTGCCAGCAGCTTAGGGGGGTCAAAACTTAGTGAGCAGTTCTTC. It is translated as CASSLGGSKLSEQFF. The chain carries TRBV7-8 and TRBJ2-1; D is possibly TRBD1 or TRBD2 (5 bases each). The germline V gene encodes CDR1 SGHVS and CDR2 FQNEAQ. CDR3 length: 15 amino acids. V lost 1 base and J lost 9, with 16 bases in between. Looking up the rest from reference TRBV7-8 and TRBJ2-1 gives the full variable domain: GAGVSQSPRYKVAKRGQDVALRCDPISGHVSLFWYQQALGQGPEFLTYFQNEAQLDKSGLPSDRFFAERPEGSVSTLKIQRTQQEDSAVYLCASSLGGSKLSEQFFGPGTRLTVL.

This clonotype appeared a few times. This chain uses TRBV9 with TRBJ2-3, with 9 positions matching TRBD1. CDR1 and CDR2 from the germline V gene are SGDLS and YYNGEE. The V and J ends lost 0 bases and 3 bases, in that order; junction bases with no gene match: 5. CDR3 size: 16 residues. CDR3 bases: TGTGCCAGCAGCGTAGGAGGACAGGGGAGGACAGATACGCAGTATTTT. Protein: CASSVGGQGRTDTQYF. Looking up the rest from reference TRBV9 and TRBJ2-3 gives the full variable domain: DSGVTQTPKHLITATGQRVTLRCSPRSGDLSVYWYQQSLDQGLQFLIQYYNGEERAKGNILERFSAQQFPDLHSELNLSSLELGDSALYFCASSVGGQGRTDTQYFGPGTRLTVL.

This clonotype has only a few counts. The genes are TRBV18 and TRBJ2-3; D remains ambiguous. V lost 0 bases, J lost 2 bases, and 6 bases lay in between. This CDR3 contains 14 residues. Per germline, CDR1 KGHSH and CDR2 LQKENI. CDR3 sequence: CASSPPGPTDTQYF. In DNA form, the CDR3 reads TGTGCCAGCTCACCACCAGGGCCCACAGATACGCAGTATTTT.

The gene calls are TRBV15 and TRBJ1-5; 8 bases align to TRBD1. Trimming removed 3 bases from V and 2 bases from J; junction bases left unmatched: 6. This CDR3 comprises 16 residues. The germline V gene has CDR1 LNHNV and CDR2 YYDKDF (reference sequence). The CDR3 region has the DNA TGTGCCACCAGCAGCGATAGGGGACAGGGCAATCAGCCCCAGCATTTT. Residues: CATSSDRGQGNQPQHF.

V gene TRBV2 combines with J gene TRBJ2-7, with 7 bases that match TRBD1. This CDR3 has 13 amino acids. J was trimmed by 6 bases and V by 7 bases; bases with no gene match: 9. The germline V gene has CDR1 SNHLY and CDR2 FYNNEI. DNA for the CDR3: TGTGCCAGCACCCGAGACAGGGAAAGCGAGCAGTACTTC. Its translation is CASTRDRESEQYF.

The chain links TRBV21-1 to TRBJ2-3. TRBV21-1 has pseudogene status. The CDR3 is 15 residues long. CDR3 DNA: TGTGCCAGCAGAAAGAGCGGGACTAACACAGATACGCAGTATTTT. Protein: CASRKSGTNTDTQYF.

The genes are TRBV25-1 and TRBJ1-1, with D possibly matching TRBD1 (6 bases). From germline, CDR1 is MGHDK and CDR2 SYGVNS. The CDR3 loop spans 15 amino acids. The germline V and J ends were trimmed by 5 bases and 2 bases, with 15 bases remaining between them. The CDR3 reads CASSPRMGANTEAFF. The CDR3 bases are TGTGCCAGCAGTCCCAGGATGGGGGCTAACACTGAAGCTTTCTTT. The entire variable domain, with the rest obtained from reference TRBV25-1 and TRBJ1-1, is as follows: EADIYQTPRYLVIGTGKKITLECSQTMGHDKMYWYQQDPGMELHLIHYSYGVNSTEKGDLSSESTVSRIRTEHFPLTLESARPSHTSQYLCASSPRMGANTEAFFGQGTRLTVV.

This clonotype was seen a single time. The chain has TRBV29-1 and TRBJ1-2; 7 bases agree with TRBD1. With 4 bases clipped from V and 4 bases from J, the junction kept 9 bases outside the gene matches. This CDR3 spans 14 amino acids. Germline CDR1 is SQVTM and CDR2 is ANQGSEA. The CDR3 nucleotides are TGCAGCGTTGTCTCTCAGACAGGGTCCTATGGCTACACCTTC. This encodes CSVVSQTGSYGYTF. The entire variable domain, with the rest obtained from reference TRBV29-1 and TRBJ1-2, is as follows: SAVISQKPSRDICQRGTSLTIQCQVDSQVTMMFWYRQQPGQSLTLIATANQGSEATYESGFVIDKFPISRPNLTFSTLTVSNMSPEDSSIYLCSVVSQTGSYGYTFGSGTRLTVV.

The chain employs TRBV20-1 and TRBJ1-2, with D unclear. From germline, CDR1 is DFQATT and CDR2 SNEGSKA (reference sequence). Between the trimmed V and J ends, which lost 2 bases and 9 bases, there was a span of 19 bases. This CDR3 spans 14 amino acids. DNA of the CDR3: TGCAGTGCTAGAAAGAAGGCAGGACCTGAGAGCTACACCTTC. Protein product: CSARKKAGPESYTF.

CDR3 residues: CSASSDYVTGELFF. The CDR3 nucleotides are TGCAGTGCTAGTTCGGACTACGTAACCGGGGAGCTGTTTTTT. The genes are TRBV20-1 and TRBJ2-2; D may be TRBD2 (6 bases). Germline V gene sequence: CDR1 DFQATT, CDR2 SNEGSKA (reference sequence). Trimming took off 3 bases at V and 5 bases at J, with 13 bases between the two ends. The CDR3 length is 14 residues.

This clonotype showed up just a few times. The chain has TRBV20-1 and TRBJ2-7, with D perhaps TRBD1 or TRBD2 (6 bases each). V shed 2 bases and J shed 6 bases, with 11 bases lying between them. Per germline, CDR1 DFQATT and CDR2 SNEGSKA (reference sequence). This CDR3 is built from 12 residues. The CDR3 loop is CSARWGASEQYF. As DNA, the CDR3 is TGCAGTGCTAGATGGGGGGCTAGCGAGCAGTACTTC.

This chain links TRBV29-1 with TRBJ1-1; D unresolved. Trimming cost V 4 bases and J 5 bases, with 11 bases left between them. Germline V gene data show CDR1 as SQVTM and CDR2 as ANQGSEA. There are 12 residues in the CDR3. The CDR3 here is CSVGGRLTEAFF. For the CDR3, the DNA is TGCAGCGTTGGAGGACGCTTGACTGAAGCTTTCTTT.

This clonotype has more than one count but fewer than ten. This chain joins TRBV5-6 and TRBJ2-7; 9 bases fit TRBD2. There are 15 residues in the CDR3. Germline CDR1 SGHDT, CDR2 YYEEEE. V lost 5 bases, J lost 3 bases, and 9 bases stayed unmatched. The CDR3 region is CASSTKTSGGYEQYF. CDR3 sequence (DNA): TGTGCCAGCAGTACCAAGACTAGCGGAGGCTACGAGCAGTACTTC.

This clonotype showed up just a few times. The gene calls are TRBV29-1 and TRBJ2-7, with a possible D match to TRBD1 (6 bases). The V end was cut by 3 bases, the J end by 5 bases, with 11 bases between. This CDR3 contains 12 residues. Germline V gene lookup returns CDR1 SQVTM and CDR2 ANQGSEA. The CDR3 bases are TGCAGCGTTGACAGGGGTGGGGACGAGCAGTACTTC. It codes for CSVDRGGDEQYF.

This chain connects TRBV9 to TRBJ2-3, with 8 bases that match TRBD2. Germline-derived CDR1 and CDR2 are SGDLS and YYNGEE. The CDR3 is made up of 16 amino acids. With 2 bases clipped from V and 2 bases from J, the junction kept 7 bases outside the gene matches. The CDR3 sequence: CASSVMAGGPTDTQYF. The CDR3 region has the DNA TGTGCCAGCAGCGTTATGGCGGGGGGCCCCACAGATACGCAGTATTTT. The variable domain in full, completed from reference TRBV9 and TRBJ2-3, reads DSGVTQTPKHLITATGQRVTLRCSPRSGDLSVYWYQQSLDQGLQFLIQYYNGEERAKGNILERFSAQQFPDLHSELNLSSLELGDSALYFCASSVMAGGPTDTQYFGPGTRLTVL.

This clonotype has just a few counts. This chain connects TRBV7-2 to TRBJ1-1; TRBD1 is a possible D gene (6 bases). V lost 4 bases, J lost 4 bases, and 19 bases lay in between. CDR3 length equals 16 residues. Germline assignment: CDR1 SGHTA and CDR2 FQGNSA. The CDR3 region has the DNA TGTGCCAGCAGCTCGAGCGGTGTAGGGGGGAGCACTGAAGCTTTCTTT. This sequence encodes CASSSSGVGGSTEAFF.

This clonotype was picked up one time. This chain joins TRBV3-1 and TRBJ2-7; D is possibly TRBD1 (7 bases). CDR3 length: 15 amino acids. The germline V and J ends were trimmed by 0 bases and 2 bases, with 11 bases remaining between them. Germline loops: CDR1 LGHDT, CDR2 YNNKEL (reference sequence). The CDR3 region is CASSQDSRGAYEQYF. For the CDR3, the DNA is TGTGCCAGCAGCCAAGATTCCAGGGGGGCCTACGAGCAGTACTTC.

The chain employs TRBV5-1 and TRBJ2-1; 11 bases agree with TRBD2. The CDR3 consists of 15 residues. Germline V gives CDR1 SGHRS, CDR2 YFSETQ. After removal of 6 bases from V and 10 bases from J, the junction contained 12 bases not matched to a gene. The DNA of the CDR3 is TGCGCCAGCAAAATCCTAGCGGGAGGCCGGGGAGAGCAGTTCTTC. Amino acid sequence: CASKILAGGRGEQFF.

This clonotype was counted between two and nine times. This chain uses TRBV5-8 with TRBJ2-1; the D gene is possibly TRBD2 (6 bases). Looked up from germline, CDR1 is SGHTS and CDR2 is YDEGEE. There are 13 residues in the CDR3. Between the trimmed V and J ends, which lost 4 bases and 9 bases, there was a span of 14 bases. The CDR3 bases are TGTGCCAGCAGCCTCATTTGGGGAGGTGAGCAGTTCTTC. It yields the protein CASSLIWGGEQFF.

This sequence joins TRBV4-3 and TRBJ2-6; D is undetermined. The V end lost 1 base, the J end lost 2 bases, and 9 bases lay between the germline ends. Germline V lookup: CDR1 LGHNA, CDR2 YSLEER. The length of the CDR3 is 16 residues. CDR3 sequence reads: CASSQVGQAGANVLTF. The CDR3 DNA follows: TGCGCCAGCAGCCAAGTCGGTCAGGCTGGGGCCAACGTCCTGACTTTC.

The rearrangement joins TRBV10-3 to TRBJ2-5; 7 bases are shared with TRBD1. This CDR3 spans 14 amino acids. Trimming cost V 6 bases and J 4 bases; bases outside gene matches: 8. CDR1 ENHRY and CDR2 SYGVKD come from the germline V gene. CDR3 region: CAIRNTTGVETQYF. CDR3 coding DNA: TGTGCCATCAGGAATACCACAGGGGTAGAGACCCAGTACTTC.

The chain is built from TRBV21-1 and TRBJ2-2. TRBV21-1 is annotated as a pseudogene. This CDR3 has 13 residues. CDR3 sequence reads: CASSKLPYGELFF. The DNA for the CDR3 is TGTGCCAGCAGCAAATTACCCTATGGGGAGCTGTTTTTT.

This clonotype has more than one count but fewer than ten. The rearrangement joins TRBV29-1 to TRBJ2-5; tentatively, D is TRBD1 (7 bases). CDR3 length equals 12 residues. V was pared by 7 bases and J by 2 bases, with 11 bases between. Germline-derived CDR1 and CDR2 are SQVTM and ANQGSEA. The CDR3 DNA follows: TGCAGCGGCGGGACAGAACAAGAGACCCAGTACTTC. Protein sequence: CSGGTEQETQYF.

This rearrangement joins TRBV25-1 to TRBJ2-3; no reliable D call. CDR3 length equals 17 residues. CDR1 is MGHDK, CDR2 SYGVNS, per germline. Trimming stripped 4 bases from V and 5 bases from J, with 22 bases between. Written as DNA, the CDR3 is TGTGCCAGCAGTGTTTCACAGTCTAAATCCTTCCGAGATACGCAGTATTTT. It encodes CASSVSQSKSFRDTQYF.

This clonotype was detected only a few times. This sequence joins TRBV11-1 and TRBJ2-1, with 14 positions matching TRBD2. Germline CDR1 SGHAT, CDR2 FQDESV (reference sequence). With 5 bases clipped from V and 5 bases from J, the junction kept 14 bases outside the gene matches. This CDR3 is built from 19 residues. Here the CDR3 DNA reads TGTGCCAGCAGCAGATTCGCGAAGACTAGCGGGAGGGGTGACAATGAGCAGTTCTTC. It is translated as CASSRFAKTSGRGDNEQFF.

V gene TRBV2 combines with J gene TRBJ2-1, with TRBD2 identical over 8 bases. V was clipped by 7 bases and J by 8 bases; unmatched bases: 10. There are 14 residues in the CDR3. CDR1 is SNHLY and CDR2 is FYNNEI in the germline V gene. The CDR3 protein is CASKLFGRADEQFF. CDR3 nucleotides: TGTGCCAGCAAGTTATTCGGGAGGGCGGATGAGCAGTTCTTC.

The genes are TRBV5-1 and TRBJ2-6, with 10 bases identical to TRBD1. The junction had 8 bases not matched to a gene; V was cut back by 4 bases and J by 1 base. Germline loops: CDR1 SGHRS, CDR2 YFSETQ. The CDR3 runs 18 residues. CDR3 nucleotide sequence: TGCGCCAGCAGCCCGGCAGGGACAGGGGCTTCTGGGGCCAACGTCCTGACTTTC. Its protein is CASSPAGTGASGANVLTF. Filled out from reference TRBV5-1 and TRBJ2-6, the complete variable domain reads KAGVTQTPRYLIKTRGQQVTLSCSPISGHRSVSWYQQTPGQGLQFLFEYFSETQRNKGNFPGRFSGRQFSNSRSEMNVSTLELGDSALYLCASSPAGTGASGANVLTFGAGSRLTVL.